What follows is one TCR beta chain and its context. Its antigen is not identified. A sample-barcoded 5' primer and a J-beta primer mix were used in a second PCR of about 6 to 12 cycles. TCRdb fed the 5' RACE reads into MiXCR, producing one record per CDR3 protein. The sample has 780,000 or so distinct CDR3 sequences; just over 55% are singletons. The data were taken from a study of blood T cells in healthy people across ages. The V and J ends lost 0 bases and 2 bases respectively, with 12 bases between them. Germline CDR1 is SGHAT and CDR2 is FQNNGV. The CDR3 is made up of 16 amino acids. The study's findings and limits: Any changes in expanded clonotypes were possibly confounded, as donor CMV status remained unknown. Per million T cells, TCR beta diversity dropped about linearly as age rose. The study regarded diversity estimates from one million T cells as underestimates.

Sequenced: blood. The TCR was taken from a man in his forties or fifties in good health. The genes are TRBV11-2 and TRBJ2-3; TRBD2 is a possible D gene (5 bases). The CDR3 DNA sequence: TGTGCCAGCAGCTTAGATCGAGCGGTAGACACAGATACGCAGTATTTT. As protein: CASSLDRAVDTDTQYF.